Listed here are 9 T cell receptor beta chains from one sample, sequenced in a study of T cell repertoires in aging, cancer and after chemotherapy. Multiplex touch-down PCR with TRB-A/B primers amplified rearranged V-D-J TRB sequences. Each CDR3 protein is one row after TCRdb ran MiXCR on the multiplex PCR reads. Among a few thousand distinct CDR3 sequences listed, about 25% were seen once. TCR beta rearrangements were amplified from peripheral blood genomic DNA. The specimen was blood. These receptors were obtained from a human donor with a blood cancer.

In its sample, this clonotype ranks as medium-sized. V is TRBV18 and J is TRBJ2-3; D gene uncertain. This CDR3 comprises 17 residues. Germline CDR1 and CDR2: KGHSH and LQKENI. V was cut by 3 bases and J by 0 bases, with 16 bases left in between. CDR3 in amino acids: CASSPNPFKRSTDTQYF. The CDR3, as DNA: TGTGCCAGCTCACCGAACCCCTTTAAGAGAAGCACAGATACGCAGTATTTT.

The V gene is TRBV20-1, the J gene TRBJ2-3, with TRBD2 matching over 10 bases. CDR1 and CDR2 from the germline V gene are DFQATT and SNEGSKA (reference sequence). The CDR3 length is 16 residues. V trimming: 5 bases; J trimming: 7 bases; junction bases outside the gene matches: 15. Here the CDR3 reads CSAASGRAEGTNTQYF. CDR3 sequence (DNA): TGCAGTGCTGCCAGCGGGAGGGCCGAGGGGACAAATACGCAGTATTTT.

This chain uses TRBV5-1 with TRBJ1-3, with unresolved D. This CDR3 contains 11 residues. V shed 4 bases and J shed 4 bases, with 3 bases lying between them. Germline V gives CDR1 SGHRS, CDR2 YFSETQ. The CDR3 nucleotides are TGCGCCAGCAGCAACGGAAACACCATATATTTT. This sequence encodes CASSNGNTIYF.

This clonotype counts as medium-sized. V and J are TRBV7-6 and TRBJ1-2; the D gene is possibly TRBD1 (5 bases). This CDR3 has 15 residues. V was shortened by 1 base and J by 5 bases, with 14 bases between the two germline ends. Germline loops: CDR1 SGHVS, CDR2 FNYEAQ. The CDR3 nucleotides are TGTGCCAGCAGCTTAGTCCGGGACGGTCAGTATGGCTACACCTTC. It encodes CASSLVRDGQYGYTF.

The CDR3 DNA reads TGTGCCAGCTCACCAGAGCCCACAGGGAAGGTCACTCAGCCCCAGCATTTT. It is translated as CASSPEPTGKVTQPQHF. The genes are TRBV18 and TRBJ1-5; weak D call: TRBD1 (6 bases). V lost 2 bases and J lost 6, with 20 bases in between. Germline CDR1 and CDR2: KGHSH and LQKENI. CDR3 length: 17 amino acids.

This clonotype turned up a few times. The chain couples TRBV12-3 or TRBV12-4 to TRBJ1-1; tentatively, D is TRBD1 (5 bases). With 3 bases removed from V and 8 bases from J, the gap between germline ends came to 13 bases. CDR3 length: 13 residues. The CDR3 DNA follows: TGTGCCAGCAGTTTGGGGTCGGGGGGGGAAGCTTTCTTT. Its protein is CASSLGSGGEAFF.

By share of the sample, this clonotype is medium-sized. V is TRBV27 and J is TRBJ2-7, with TRBD1 identical over 10 bases. J lost 7 bases, V lost 4 bases, and 4 bases had no gene match. Germline CDR1 MNHEY, CDR2 SMNVEV (reference sequence). The CDR3 consists of 13 residues. Here the CDR3 reads CASSSWTGGEQYF. CDR3 DNA sequence: TGTGCCAGCAGTTCCTGGACAGGGGGGGAGCAGTACTTC.

This clonotype is medium-sized in the sample. The chain uses TRBV6-6 and TRBJ2-1, with 7 bases that match TRBD1. This CDR3 contains 16 residues. J gave up 6 bases and V 5 bases, and 13 bases lay outside the gene matches. The germline CDR1 and CDR2 sequences are MNHNY and SVGAGI (reference sequence). CDR3 sequence: CASSAIQTGFGNEQFF. CDR3 coding DNA: TGTGCCAGCAGTGCAATCCAGACAGGGTTTGGCAATGAGCAGTTCTTC.

In the case of this clonotype: Compared with germline, one end of the junction differs, possibly owing to a read error. The chain couples TRBV4-2 to TRBJ1-2, with TRBD1 matching over 9 bases. The CDR3 runs 16 residues. Germline V gene data show CDR1 as LGHNA and CDR2 as YNFKEQ. The chain's CDR3 is CASSREPGQGRNGYTF. CDR3 nucleotide sequence: TGCGCCAGCAGCCGAGAGCCGGGACAGGGAAGGAATGGCTACACCTTC.